What follows are 29 T cell receptor beta chains derived from one specimen sequenced in a study of Graves' ophthalmopathy and Graves' hyperthyroidism. From RNA, the CDR3 regions of TCR beta chains were amplified and sequenced. Second-round multiplex PCR came after a first-round RT-PCR that employed HTBI primers. MiXCR, run by TCRdb on the multiplex PCR reads, gives a single entry per CDR3 protein. The table has 300,000 to 400,000 distinct CDR3 sequences, 15% to 20% seen once. The specimen was peripheral blood. The receptors were gathered from an adult man with Graves' ophthalmopathy.

There are many counts of this clonotype. The genes are TRBV6-1 and TRBJ2-7; TRBD1 aligns across 11 bases. J gave up 3 bases and V 5 bases, and 9 bases lay outside the gene matches. CDR3 length: 16 residues. Germline V gene sequence: CDR1 MNHNS, CDR2 SASEGT. CDR3 loop: CASSQIGQGANYEQYF. The CDR3 region has the DNA TGTGCCAGCAGTCAAATCGGACAGGGGGCGAACTACGAGCAGTACTTC.

CDR3 residues: CASTRLGAGNSYEQYF. CDR3 DNA sequence: TGTGCCAGCACCCGTCTCGGGGCAGGGAACTCCTACGAGCAGTACTTC. This sequence joins TRBV11-1 and TRBJ2-7, with D perhaps given as TRBD1 or TRBD2 (5 bases each). Germline CDR1 reads SGHAT; CDR2 reads FQDESV (reference sequence). V gave up 7 bases and J gave up 0 bases, with 19 bases separating them. This CDR3 spans 16 amino acids.

In its sample, this clonotype was seen many times. A junction end diverges from the germline sequence, so it may reflect a read error. The chain recombines TRBV3-1 with TRBJ1-1; a possible D gene is TRBD1 (5 bases). Germline loops: CDR1 LGHDT, CDR2 YNNKEL (reference sequence). There are 14 residues in the CDR3. In DNA form, the CDR3 reads TGTGCCAGCACCAACGGACAATTTTCCACTGAAGCTCTCTTT. Amino acid sequence: CASTNGQFSTEALF.

This clonotype appeared many times. The DNA for the CDR3 is TGTGCCAGTAGTAACGGCGGACAGGTACATGGCTACACCTTC. Protein: CASSNGGQVHGYTF. This chain connects TRBV19 to TRBJ1-2, with TRBD1 matching over 7 bases. The CDR3 runs 14 residues. Germline V CDR1 and CDR2: LNHDA, SQIVND (reference sequence). J was trimmed by 6 bases and V by 4 bases; bases with no gene match: 8.

This clonotype was counted at least ten times. J is TRBJ1-1 and V is TRBV29-1; TRBD1 is a possible D gene (6 bases). There are 14 residues in the CDR3. Trimming left V 5 bases short and J 0 bases short, with 13 bases between. Germline V gene data show CDR1 as SQVTM and CDR2 as ANQGSEA. CDR3 coding DNA: TGCAGCGTTCGGGAACAGGGCATGAACACTGAAGCTTTCTTT. Amino acids: CSVREQGMNTEAFF.

About this clonotype: This may be a read error: a much more frequent sequence differs by one nucleotide. The J gene is TRBJ2-7, the V gene TRBV28; D is perhaps TRBD2 (5 bases). From germline, CDR1 is MDHEN and CDR2 SYDVKM. The CDR3 has 13 residues. CDR3 region: CASCLGAPDEQYF. CDR3 bases: TGTGCCAGCTGTTTGGGAGCTCCCGACGAGCAGTACTTC. Together with reference TRBV28 and TRBJ2-7, the CDR3 gives the full variable domain: DVKVTQSSRYLVKRTGEKVFLECVQDMDHENMFWYRQDPGLGLRLIYFSYDVKMKEKGDIPEGYSVSREKKERFSLILESASTNQTSMYLCASCLGAPDEQYFGPGTRLTVT.

This clonotype has ten or more counts. The rearrangement links TRBV12-3 or TRBV12-4 to TRBJ1-1; weak D call: TRBD1 (6 bases). V lost 4 bases and J 1 base, leaving 13 bases between the germline ends. This CDR3 contains 15 residues. CDR3 sequence reads: CASSSAGTQNTEAFF. Written as DNA, the CDR3 is TGTGCCAGCAGTTCCGCCGGGACACAGAACACTGAAGCTTTCTTT.

At least ten counts were recorded for this clonotype. This sequence joins TRBV11-2 and TRBJ2-2; TRBD2 agrees at 14 bases. Trimming cost V 0 bases and J 6 bases; bases outside gene matches: 9. CDR1 is SGHAT and CDR2 is FQNNGV in the germline V gene. The CDR3 runs to 19 residues. The CDR3 loop is CASSLEGTSGSGGAGELFF. The CDR3 nucleotides are TGTGCCAGCAGCTTAGAAGGGACTAGCGGGAGTGGAGGGGCCGGGGAGCTGTTTTTT. Looking up the rest from reference TRBV11-2 and TRBJ2-2 gives the full variable domain: EAGVAQSPRYKIIEKRQSVAFWCNPISGHATLYWYQQILGQGPKLLIQFQNNGVVDDSQLPKDRFSAERLKGVDSTLKIQPAKLEDSAVYLCASSLEGTSGSGGAGELFFGEGSRLTVL.

V usage is TRBV15 and J usage is TRBJ1-2; maybe TRBD1 (5 bases). V was trimmed by 1 base and J by 2 bases, leaving 8 bases between them. This CDR3 is 14 amino acids long. Germline-derived CDR1 and CDR2 are LNHNV and YYDKDF (reference sequence). In DNA, the CDR3 is TGTGCCACCAGCAGAGTCGGGGGAAACTATGGCTACACCTTC. Protein: CATSRVGGNYGYTF.

This clonotype has at least ten counts. The chain employs TRBV20-1 and TRBJ2-2; 10 bases map to TRBD2. This CDR3 is 14 amino acids long. Germline assignment: CDR1 DFQATT and CDR2 SNEGSKA (reference sequence). J was trimmed by 4 bases and V by 6 bases; bases with no gene match: 5. This chain's CDR3 is CSAPKREGTGELFF. DNA of the CDR3: TGCAGTGCGCCGAAGCGGGAGGGCACCGGGGAGCTGTTTTTT.

This sequence joins TRBV19 and TRBJ2-7; possible D gene TRBD2, 6 bases. Germline CDR1 LNHDA, CDR2 SQIVND (reference sequence). This CDR3 has 15 residues. With 6 bases removed from V and 7 bases from J, the gap between germline ends came to 22 bases. CDR3: CASRNEREPPREQYF. The CDR3 DNA reads TGTGCCAGTAGAAACGAACGGGAGCCCCCTCGGGAGCAGTACTTC. Full variable domain (remainder filled in from reference TRBV19 and TRBJ2-7): DGGITQSPKYLFRKEGQNVTLSCEQNLNHDAMYWYRQDPGQGLRLIYYSQIVNDFQKGDIAEGYSVSREKKESFPLTVTSAQKNPTAFYLCASRNEREPPREQYFGPGTRLTVT.

Comment on this clonotype: A read error may account for a junction end that differs from germline. The chain is built from TRBV2 and TRBJ2-7; TRBD1 agrees at 7 bases. Germline lookup yields CDR1 SNHLY and CDR2 FYNNEI. The CDR3 is 13 residues long. CDR3 DNA sequence: TGTGCCAGTACACAGGGGAGCTCCTACGAGCGGTACTTC. This translates into CASTQGSSYERYF.

This clonotype was seen repeatedly, ten times or more. The chain combines TRBV20-1 with TRBJ1-6, with TRBD1 identical over 7 bases. Germline loops: CDR1 DFQATT, CDR2 SNEGSKA (reference sequence). The CDR3 sequence is 15 residues long. The V and J ends lost 2 bases and 8 bases, in that order; junction bases with no gene match: 9. In DNA form, the CDR3 reads TGCAGTGCTAGAAGTTTGGGACAGCATGATTCACCCCTCCACTTT. This translates into CSARSLGQHDSPLHF.

This clonotype was seen at least ten times. The rearrangement joins TRBV11-2 to TRBJ2-7, with D possibly TRBD2 on 5 matching bases. Trimming shortened V by 3 bases and J by 0 bases, and 12 bases separated the two germline ends. CDR3 length equals 15 residues. CDR1 and CDR2 from the germline V gene are SGHAT and FQNNGV. The CDR3, as DNA: TGTGCCAGCAGCTTTAGAAGCGGTACCTCCTACGAGCAGTACTTC. Translation: CASSFRSGTSYEQYF.

The V call is TRBV6-5, the J call TRBJ1-1, with D perhaps matching TRBD1 (6 bases). The germline CDR1 and CDR2 sequences are MNHEY and SVGAGI. Deletions cut 4 bases from V and 4 bases from J, with 16 bases between. This CDR3 contains 15 residues. The CDR3 spells CASSSAGGRPTEAFF. CDR3 nucleotides: TGTGCCAGCAGTTCAGCGGGGGGGCGTCCCACTGAAGCTTTCTTT.

Many counts were recorded for this clonotype. V and J are TRBV24-1 and TRBJ2-2; possibly TRBD2 for D (5 bases). CDR1 is KGHDR, CDR2 SFDVKD, per germline. Trimming removed 10 bases at V and 4 bases at J, with 12 bases between. This CDR3 contains 13 residues. The CDR3 reads CATEGSSTGELFF. The CDR3 DNA follows: TGTGCCACTGAGGGCAGCTCCACCGGGGAGCTGTTTTTT.

V usage is TRBV6-2 or TRBV6-3 and J usage is TRBJ1-6; D unresolved. The CDR3 is made up of 13 amino acids. The germline CDR1 and CDR2 sequences are MNHEY and SVGEGT. Trimming took 0 bases from V and 9 from J, leaving 6 bases between them. CDR3 sequence reads: CASSYSKVSPLHF. DNA for the CDR3: TGTGCCAGCAGTTACTCGAAGGTTTCACCCCTCCACTTT.

This clonotype came up many times. J is TRBJ2-7 and V is TRBV30; TRBD1 agrees at 9 bases. The ends lost 5 bases at V and 2 bases at J; junction bases unmatched: 7. This CDR3 is built from 14 residues. Germline V CDR1 and CDR2: GTSNPN, SVGIG (reference sequence). CDR3 region: CAWDPDRGTYEQYF. In DNA, the CDR3 is TGTGCCTGGGACCCGGACAGGGGCACCTACGAGCAGTACTTC. Full variable domain (missing parts from reference TRBV30 and TRBJ2-7): SQTIHQWPATLVQPVGSPLSLECTVEGTSNPNLYWYRQAAGRGLQLLFYSVGIGQISSEVPQNLSASRPQDRQFILSSKKLLLSDSGFYLCAWDPDRGTYEQYFGPGTRLTVT.

This clonotype was detected a few times. The V gene is TRBV10-3, the J gene TRBJ1-1; TRBD1 is a possible D gene (5 bases). CDR1 and CDR2 (germline): ENHRY, SYGVKD. V lost 3 bases and J 2 bases, leaving 13 bases between the germline ends. This CDR3 is 15 amino acids long. Written as DNA, the CDR3 is TGTGCCATCAGTGACCCCGGCAGGGATAACACTGAAGCTTTCTTT. Amino acid sequence: CAISDPGRDNTEAFF.

This clonotype was seen ten or more times. The V gene is TRBV24-1, the J gene TRBJ2-5; 12 nucleotides align to TRBD2. Germline V lookup: CDR1 KGHDR, CDR2 SFDVKD. The CDR3 is made up of 16 amino acids. V lost 4 bases to trimming and J lost 4 bases; unmatched junction nucleotides: 6. In DNA form, the CDR3 reads TGTGCCACCAGTGAGGAGACTAGCGGGAGCGGAGAGACCCAGTACTTC. This translates into CATSEETSGSGETQYF.

This clonotype showed up many times. The chain couples TRBV9 to TRBJ2-7, with TRBD2 matching over 8 bases. The J segment lost 6 bases and the V segment lost 0 bases, leaving 8 bases of the junction unmatched. The CDR3 runs to 15 residues. Germline V CDR1 and CDR2: SGDLS, YYNGEE. The CDR3 bases are TGTGCCAGCAGCGTAGCAAGTACGGGGGGGAGCGAGCAGTACTTC. It codes for CASSVASTGGSEQYF.

The chain uses TRBV4-1 and TRBJ2-5; TRBD2 aligns across 12 bases. The germline CDR1 and CDR2 sequences are MGHRA and YSYEKL. This CDR3 has 17 amino acids. With 4 bases clipped from V and 2 bases from J, the junction kept 8 bases outside the gene matches. This CDR3 is CASSRLAGGRDQETQYF. In DNA, the CDR3 is TGCGCCAGCAGCCGGCTAGCGGGGGGGCGGGATCAAGAGACCCAGTACTTC.

This clonotype was seen at least ten times. The chain has TRBV5-1 and TRBJ1-2, with TRBD1 identical over 10 bases. The CDR3 is made up of 15 amino acids. With 4 bases clipped from V and 5 bases from J, the junction kept 8 bases outside the gene matches. The germline V gene encodes CDR1 SGHRS and CDR2 YFSETQ. The CDR3 DNA follows: TGCGCCAGCAGCCCTCGGGACAGGGGCGTTTATGGCTACACCTTC. Its translation is CASSPRDRGVYGYTF.

This clonotype was seen at least ten times. The CDR3 protein is CASSLTGASGYTF. CDR3 in DNA: TGTGCCAGCAGCTTAACAGGGGCGTCTGGCTACACCTTC. The V and J genes are TRBV7-3 and TRBJ1-2, with a possible D match to TRBD1 (5 bases). Germline V gene data show CDR1 as SGHTA and CDR2 as FQGTGA. V gave up 0 bases and J gave up 7 bases, with 9 bases separating them. CDR3 length equals 13 residues.

This clonotype was counted ten times or more. This chain connects TRBV4-2 to TRBJ2-6; D uncertain. CDR1 LGHNA and CDR2 YNFKEQ come from the germline V gene. This CDR3 has 15 residues. V shed 8 bases and J shed 0 bases, with 11 bases lying between them. CDR3 coding DNA: TGTGCCAGCGGTTTTGCTTACTCTGGGGCCAACGTCCTGACTTTC. Protein sequence: CASGFAYSGANVLTF.

This clonotype showed up many times. The CDR3 sequence: CASSTIAGTPSYEQYF. As DNA, the CDR3 is TGTGCCAGCAGCACGATAGCGGGAACTCCCTCCTACGAGCAGTACTTC. The chain links TRBV5-4 to TRBJ2-7; 8 bases align to TRBD2. Germline V lookup: CDR1 SGHNT, CDR2 YYREEE (reference sequence). The CDR3 consists of 16 residues. J lost 0 bases, V lost 4 bases, and 9 bases had no gene match.

At least ten counts were recorded for this clonotype. The chain uses TRBV20-1 and TRBJ2-7; a possible D gene is TRBD2 (5 bases). Per the germline V gene, CDR1 is DFQATT and CDR2 is SNEGSKA (reference sequence). Trimming cost V 6 bases and J 4 bases, with 16 bases left between them. CDR3 length: 13 residues. The CDR3 DNA follows: TGCAGTGCCCGCATGAGGGTTGCATACGAGCAGTACTTC. It specifies CSARMRVAYEQYF.

Many counts were recorded for this clonotype. The gene calls are TRBV19 and TRBJ1-5; 7 bases match TRBD1. This CDR3 contains 15 residues. The germline V gene encodes CDR1 LNHDA and CDR2 SQIVND (reference sequence). Unmatched junction bases numbered 5, after V lost 6 bases and J lost 0 bases. The CDR3 loop is CASSPQGNSNQPQHF. Written as DNA, the CDR3 is TGTGCCAGTAGCCCACAGGGGAATAGCAATCAGCCCCAGCATTTT.

A note on this clonotype: The junction departs from the called germline gene at one end, perhaps through a read error. V is TRBV7-2 and J is TRBJ1-5; no reliable D call. Germline V gives CDR1 SGHTA, CDR2 FQGNSA. The CDR3 extends over 15 amino acids. The CDR3: CASSLSDHSNQPQPF. In nucleotides, the CDR3 is TGTGCCAGCAGCTTATCCGATCACAGTAATCAGCCCCAGCCTTTT.